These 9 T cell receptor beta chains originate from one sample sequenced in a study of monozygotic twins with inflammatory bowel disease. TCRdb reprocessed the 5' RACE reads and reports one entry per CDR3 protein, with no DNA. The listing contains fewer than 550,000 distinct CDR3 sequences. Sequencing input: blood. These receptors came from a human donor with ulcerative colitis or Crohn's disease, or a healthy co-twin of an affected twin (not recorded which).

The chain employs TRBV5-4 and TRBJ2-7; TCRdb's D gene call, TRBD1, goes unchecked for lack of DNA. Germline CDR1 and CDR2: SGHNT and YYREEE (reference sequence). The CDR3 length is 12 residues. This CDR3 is CASSSNRGEQYF.

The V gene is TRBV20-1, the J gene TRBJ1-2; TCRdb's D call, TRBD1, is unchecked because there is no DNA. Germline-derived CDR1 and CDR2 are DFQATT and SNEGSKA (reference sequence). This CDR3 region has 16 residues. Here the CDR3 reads CSAPTFGTDTNYGYTF.

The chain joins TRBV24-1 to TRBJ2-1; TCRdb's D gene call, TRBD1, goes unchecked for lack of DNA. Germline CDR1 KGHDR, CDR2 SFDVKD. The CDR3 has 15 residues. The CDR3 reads CATSRQGRWVDEQFF.

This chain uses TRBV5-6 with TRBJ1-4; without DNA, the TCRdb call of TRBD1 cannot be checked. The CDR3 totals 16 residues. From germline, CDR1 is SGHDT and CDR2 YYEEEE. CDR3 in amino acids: CASSLADSPNFEKLFF.

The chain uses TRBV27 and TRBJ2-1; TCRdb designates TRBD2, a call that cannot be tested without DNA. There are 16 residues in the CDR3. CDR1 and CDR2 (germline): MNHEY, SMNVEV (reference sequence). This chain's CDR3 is CASSPSGPLGYNEQFF.

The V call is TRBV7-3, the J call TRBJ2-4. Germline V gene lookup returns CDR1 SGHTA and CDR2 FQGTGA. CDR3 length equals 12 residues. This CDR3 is CASRLEGNIQYF. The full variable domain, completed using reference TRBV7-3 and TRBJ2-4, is GAGVSQTPSNKVTEKGKYVELRCDPISGHTALYWYRQSLGQGPEFLIYFQGTGAADDSGLPNDRFFAVRPEGSVSTLKIQRTERGDSAVYLCASRLEGNIQYFGAGTRLSVL.

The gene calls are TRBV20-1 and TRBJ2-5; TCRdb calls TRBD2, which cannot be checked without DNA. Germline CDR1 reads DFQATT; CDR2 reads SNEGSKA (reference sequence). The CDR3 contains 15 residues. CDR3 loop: CSATTSGGPKETQYF.

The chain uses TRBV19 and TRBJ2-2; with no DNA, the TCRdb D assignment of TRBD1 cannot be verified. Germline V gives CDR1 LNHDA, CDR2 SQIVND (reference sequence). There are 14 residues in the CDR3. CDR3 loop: CASNPSVGDGELFF. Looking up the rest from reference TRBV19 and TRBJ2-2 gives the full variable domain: DGGITQSPKYLFRKEGQNVTLSCEQNLNHDAMYWYRQDPGQGLRLIYYSQIVNDFQKGDIAEGYSVSREKKESFPLTVTSAQKNPTAFYLCASNPSVGDGELFFGEGSRLTVL.

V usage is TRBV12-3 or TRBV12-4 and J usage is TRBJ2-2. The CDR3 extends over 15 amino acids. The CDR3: CASSRQKQNTGELFF.